Below are 32 T cell receptor beta chains sequenced from a single sample in a study of cytomegalovirus exposure and HLA in healthy donors. Sequencing was performed with immunoSEQ multiplex PCR; in TCRdb, only in-frame clones are kept and a portion is missing. Seen here are some 59,000 clones, 75% to 90% observed once, and the top ten hold 15%. Sequences were obtained from PBMCs. The receptors were gathered from a woman in her late teens or twenties in good health and CMV-seronegative.

By share, this clone counts as medium-sized. The rearrangement joins TRBV5-4 to TRBJ1-1; D is undetermined. The CDR3 loop spans 14 amino acids. V gave up 4 bases and J gave up 5 bases, with 15 bases separating them. Looked up from germline, CDR1 is SGHNT and CDR2 is YYREEE (reference sequence). DNA of the CDR3: TGTGCCAGCAGCCCCCTCGAGGGTGATACTGAAGCTTTCTTT. Translation: CASSPLEGDTEAFF. Filled out from reference TRBV5-4 and TRBJ1-1, the complete variable domain reads ETGVTQSPTHLIKTRGQQVTLRCSSQSGHNTVSWYQQALGQGPQFIFQYYREEENGRGNFPPRFSGLQFPNYSSELNVNALELDDSALYLCASSPLEGDTEAFFGQGTRLTVV.

The chain carries TRBV7-2 and TRBJ1-5, with 7 positions matching TRBD1. With 3 bases clipped from V and 6 bases from J, the junction kept 8 bases outside the gene matches. Germline CDR1 is SGHTA and CDR2 is FQGNSA. The length of the CDR3 is 15 residues. The CDR3 loop reads CASSFSTGLGQPQHF. CDR3 nucleotides: TGTGCCAGCAGCTTCTCGACAGGGTTAGGTCAGCCCCAGCATTTT. Full variable domain (outside the CDR3, taken from reference TRBV7-2 and TRBJ1-5): GAGVSQSPSNKVTEKGKDVELRCDPISGHTALYWYRQSLGQGLEFLIYFQGNSAPDKSGLPSDRFSAERTGGSVSTLTIQRTQQEDSAVYLCASSFSTGLGQPQHFGDGTRLSIL.

The table lists this clone with a few counts. CDR3 sequence (DNA): TGCGCCAGCAGCTTGGAATTGGCAGGGGCATACGAGCAGTACTTC. Amino acids: CASSLELAGAYEQYF. The V and J genes are TRBV5-1 and TRBJ2-7; tentatively, D is TRBD1 (6 bases). The germline gives CDR1 SGHRS, CDR2 YFSETQ. The CDR3 is 15 amino acids. Trimming pared 0 bases from V and 4 bases from J, leaving 14 bases between.

This chain connects TRBV5-1 to TRBJ2-1; 9 bases align to TRBD1. CDR3 size: 15 residues. Germline values: CDR1 SGHRS, CDR2 YFSETQ. Unmatched junction bases numbered 8, after V lost 4 bases and J lost 6 bases. CDR3 in DNA: TGCGCCAGCAGCCATACGGGACAGGGAATCAATGAGCAGTTCTTC. This gives the protein CASSHTGQGINEQFF.

The chain couples TRBV5-1 to TRBJ2-7, with TRBD1 identical over 7 bases. Germline trimming cut 0 bases from V and 2 bases from J; bases unmatched to any gene: 14. Germline CDR1 SGHRS, CDR2 YFSETQ. There are 18 residues in the CDR3. CDR3 in amino acids: CASSLAPTSQGVAYEQYF. The DNA for the CDR3 is TGCGCCAGCAGCTTGGCCCCGACCTCTCAGGGGGTTGCCTACGAGCAGTACTTC.

The sample holds a few counts of this clone. CDR3 sequence: CASRSTTTGELFF. The CDR3 DNA is TGTGCCAGCAGATCGACTACCACCGGGGAGCTGTTTTTT. The genes are TRBV6-1 and TRBJ2-2; the D gene is possibly TRBD2 (5 bases). The CDR3 consists of 13 residues. The germline V gene has CDR1 MNHNS and CDR2 SASEGT. V lost 6 bases and J lost 4, with 9 bases in between.

J is TRBJ2-2 and V is TRBV9, with D possibly being TRBD2 (5 bases). The CDR3 covers 15 residues. Germline V gene sequence: CDR1 SGDLS, CDR2 YYNGEE. The V end lost 2 bases, the J end lost 3 bases, and 11 bases lay between the germline ends. In DNA, the CDR3 is TGTGCCAGCAGCGTGGTGGAGGAGTACACCGGGGAGCTGTTTTTT. Its protein product is CASSVVEEYTGELFF.

The rearrangement uses TRBV6-1 and TRBJ2-2, with D possibly matching TRBD2 (7 bases). The germline gives CDR1 MNHNS, CDR2 SASEGT. The CDR3 is 15 amino acids. The V end was cut by 6 bases, the J end by 6 bases, with 17 bases between. Here the CDR3 DNA reads TGTGCCAGCAGGCCTGGTGGGGGGGCTTCCGGGGAGCTGTTTTTT. Encoded protein: CASRPGGGASGELFF.

The chain recombines TRBV7-2 with TRBJ2-7; 9 bases are a match to TRBD2. CDR3 length: 16 amino acids. V lost 1 base, J lost 2 bases, and 6 bases stayed unmatched. The germline gives CDR1 SGHTA, CDR2 FQGNSA. The CDR3 DNA sequence: TGTGCCAGCAGCTTAGGAGCGAGCGGGAGGACCTACGAGCAGTACTTC. Its protein is CASSLGASGRTYEQYF. The full variable domain, in which reference TRBV7-2 and TRBJ2-7 provide the parts outside the CDR3, is GAGVSQSPSNKVTEKGKDVELRCDPISGHTALYWYRQSLGQGLEFLIYFQGNSAPDKSGLPSDRFSAERTGGSVSTLTIQRTQQEDSAVYLCASSLGASGRTYEQYFGPGTRLTVT.

This clone was seen more than once but under ten times. CDR3 nucleotides: TGTGCCAGCAGCCTACGACTGACGGGGGATGAGCAGTTCTTC. Translating it yields CASSLRLTGDEQFF. The rearrangement joins TRBV7-3 to TRBJ2-1; TRBD2 is a possible D gene (6 bases). Trimming took 5 bases from V and 8 from J, leaving 16 bases between them. The germline CDR1 and CDR2 sequences are SGHTA and FQGTGA. CDR3 length: 14 amino acids.

J is TRBJ1-2 and V is TRBV19; D possibly corresponds to TRBD1 (6 bases). Trimming stripped 3 bases from V and 4 bases from J, with 21 bases between. This CDR3 is built from 17 residues. The germline gives CDR1 LNHDA, CDR2 SQIVND (reference sequence). The CDR3 DNA reads TGTGCCAGTAGTATGGCAACAGGGACGAAGAGGGCCTATGGCTACACCTTC. Translated, it gives CASSMATGTKRAYGYTF.

This chain joins TRBV28 and TRBJ2-4; perhaps TRBD2 as D (6 bases). Germline CDR1 MDHEN, CDR2 SYDVKM. Trimming took off 9 bases at V and 0 bases at J, with 9 bases between the two ends. CDR3 length: 13 residues. The CDR3 spells CASRAGAKNIQYF. The DNA for the CDR3 is TGTGCCAGTCGAGCGGGAGCCAAAAACATTCAGTACTTC.

V is TRBV15 and J is TRBJ1-3; TRBD1 agrees at 9 bases. Trimming cost V 3 bases and J 4 bases; bases outside gene matches: 7. The CDR3 has 16 amino acids. The germline V gene encodes CDR1 LNHNV and CDR2 YYDKDF (reference sequence). CDR3 in amino acids: CATSSLDRGTGNTIYF. CDR3 coding DNA: TGTGCCACCAGCAGCTTAGACAGGGGGACAGGAAACACCATATATTTT.

The J gene is TRBJ2-7, the V gene TRBV18, with D perhaps matching TRBD1 (5 bases). Trimming shortened V by 3 bases and J by 6 bases, and 18 bases separated the two germline ends. The germline V gene encodes CDR1 KGHSH and CDR2 LQKENI. CDR3 length: 15 residues. The CDR3 here is CASSPRVSRVAEQYF. The CDR3, as DNA: TGTGCCAGCTCACCTCGAGTTTCCAGGGTGGCCGAGCAGTACTTC.

The gene calls are TRBV4-1 and TRBJ2-3; 8 bases map to TRBD2. CDR3 length equals 16 residues. V lost 0 bases and J lost 5; bases outside the gene matches: 7. The germline gives CDR1 MGHRA, CDR2 YSYEKL. The CDR3 here is CASSQEAGGRRDTQYF. Here the CDR3 DNA reads TGCGCCAGCAGCCAAGAGGCCGGCGGGAGGAGAGATACGCAGTATTTT.

This sequence joins TRBV5-1 and TRBJ1-1; D unresolved. Deletions cut 1 base from V and 0 bases from J, with 10 bases between. The CDR3 is 15 residues long. Germline assignment: CDR1 SGHRS and CDR2 YFSETQ. CDR3 in DNA: TGCGCCAGCAGCTTGTTAGCCCCAATGAACACTGAAGCTTTCTTT. It codes for CASSLLAPMNTEAFF.

This chain joins TRBV27 and TRBJ2-1; 11 bases fit TRBD1. The CDR3 totals 15 residues. Trimming at V came to 7 bases and at J to 5 bases, leaving 7 bases not matched to a gene. The germline V gene has CDR1 MNHEY and CDR2 SMNVEV (reference sequence). CDR3 protein: CASNRPGQGDNEQFF. The CDR3, as DNA: TGTGCCAGCAATCGACCGGGACAGGGGGACAATGAGCAGTTCTTC.

V and J are TRBV5-4 and TRBJ2-2; D possibly corresponds to TRBD1 (6 bases). Germline CDR1 and CDR2: SGHNT and YYREEE (reference sequence). The ends were cut back, 4 bases at V and 0 bases at J, with 10 bases in the middle. The CDR3 totals 15 residues. The CDR3 loop reads CASSPWTANTGELFF. The CDR3 region has the DNA TGTGCCAGCAGCCCCTGGACAGCGAACACCGGGGAGCTGTTTTTT.

This clone was seen just once. V gene TRBV13 combines with J gene TRBJ2-1; 9 bases fit TRBD1. V shed 3 bases and J 5 bases; nucleotides not matched to a gene: 8. Germline values: CDR1 PRHDT, CDR2 FYEKMQ (reference sequence). The CDR3 sequence is 16 residues long. CDR3 in DNA: TGTGCCAGCAGCTTCAACGGACAGGGGCCGCACAATGAGCAGTTCTTC. Residues: CASSFNGQGPHNEQFF.

The chain links TRBV14 to TRBJ2-6, with D perhaps TRBD1 (6 bases). The V and J ends lost 2 bases and 2 bases respectively, with 16 bases between them. The CDR3 has 18 residues. Germline V lookup: CDR1 SGHDN, CDR2 FVKESK. DNA of the CDR3: TGTGCCAGCAGCCAAACCCGGGACACCTATACTGGGGCCAACGTCCTGACTTTC. This sequence encodes CASSQTRDTYTGANVLTF.

This clone appeared a few times. The chain links TRBV7-2 to TRBJ2-5, with TRBD2 identical over 14 bases. The V and J ends lost 5 bases and 3 bases, in that order; junction bases with no gene match: 8. Per germline, CDR1 SGHTA and CDR2 FQGNSA. The CDR3 runs 17 residues. CDR3 bases: TGTGCCAGCAGCCAGACCGGACTAGCGGGGGGCAAAGAGACCCAGTACTTC. Translating gives CASSQTGLAGGKETQYF. The complete variable domain, with remaining parts taken from reference TRBV7-2 and TRBJ2-5, reads GAGVSQSPSNKVTEKGKDVELRCDPISGHTALYWYRQSLGQGLEFLIYFQGNSAPDKSGLPSDRFSAERTGGSVSTLTIQRTQQEDSAVYLCASSQTGLAGGKETQYFGPGTRLLVL.

The sample holds a few counts of this clone. The CDR3 sequence: CATSSQDSTTPYEQYF. The CDR3 bases are TGTGCCACCAGCTCACAAGACAGCACCACCCCCTACGAGCAGTACTTC. This chain links TRBV15 with TRBJ2-7, with D maybe TRBD1 (5 bases). CDR3 length: 16 amino acids. Germline loops: CDR1 LNHNV, CDR2 YYDKDF (reference sequence). V gave up 5 bases and J gave up 2 bases, with 19 bases separating them.

The V and J genes are TRBV30 and TRBJ2-5, with 9 bases lining up with TRBD1. Per germline, CDR1 GTSNPN and CDR2 SVGIG (reference sequence). J gave up 9 bases and V 4 bases, and 15 bases lay outside the gene matches. This CDR3 comprises 15 residues. For the CDR3, the DNA is TGTGCCTGGACCACAACGGGACAGGGCGGCAGGCCCCAGTACTTC. Translation: CAWTTTGQGGRPQYF.

This sequence joins TRBV27 and TRBJ2-4; 8 bases align to TRBD2. Unmatched junction bases numbered 13, after V lost 6 bases and J lost 0 bases. This CDR3 comprises 18 residues. The V gene's germline CDR1 is MNHEY and CDR2 SMNVEV (reference sequence). The CDR3, as DNA: TGTGCCAGCAGCCCTAAATGGAAAGCGGGAGTAGCCAAAAACATTCAGTACTTC. This gives the protein CASSPKWKAGVAKNIQYF.

This chain links TRBV28 with TRBJ1-5; maybe TRBD1 (5 bases). Trimming stripped 2 bases from V and 6 bases from J, with 11 bases between. The CDR3 sequence is 14 residues long. In germline, CDR1 is MDHEN, CDR2 SYDVKM. This CDR3 is CASSLGGAGQPQHF. In nucleotides, the CDR3 is TGTGCCAGCAGTTTAGGAGGGGCGGGTCAGCCCCAGCATTTT.

The chain is built from TRBV11-2 and TRBJ2-1; 7 bases are a match to TRBD1. Per germline, CDR1 SGHAT and CDR2 FQNNGV. This CDR3 comprises 12 residues. V was pared by 7 bases and J by 10 bases, with 7 bases of the junction left unmatched. The CDR3 loop reads CASTISGGEQFF. CDR3 DNA: TGTGCCAGCACGATTTCAGGGGGAGAGCAGTTCTTC.

The chain uses TRBV30 and TRBJ2-3, with D unclear. V was shortened by 2 bases and J by 2 bases, with 8 bases between the two germline ends. The germline CDR1 and CDR2 sequences are GTSNPN and SVGIG (reference sequence). CDR3 length: 13 residues. The CDR3 sequence is CAWSKQHTDTQYF. DNA of the CDR3: TGTGCCTGGAGTAAACAGCACACAGATACGCAGTATTTT.

CDR3 protein: CASSRTASNTGELFF. The CDR3 nucleotides read TGTGCCAGCAGCCGGACAGCCTCGAACACCGGGGAGCTGTTTTTT. The chain couples TRBV11-2 to TRBJ2-2; perhaps TRBD1 as D (6 bases). This CDR3 is 15 amino acids long. The V and J ends lost 5 bases and 0 bases respectively, with 10 bases between them. Germline V lookup: CDR1 SGHAT, CDR2 FQNNGV.

The chain combines TRBV29-1 with TRBJ2-7; TRBD1 agrees at 11 bases. V was clipped by 3 bases and J by 3 bases; unmatched bases: 1. The CDR3 spans 13 residues. Germline-derived CDR1 and CDR2 are SQVTM and ANQGSEA. CDR3 DNA: TGCAGCGTTGAGGGACAGGGGGACTACGAGCAGTACTTC. Translation: CSVEGQGDYEQYF.

The chain recombines TRBV27 with TRBJ2-5; D possibly corresponds to TRBD1 (5 bases). The V gene lost 2 bases and the J gene lost 5 bases, with 9 bases spanning the gap. This CDR3 contains 13 residues. Germline values: CDR1 MNHEY, CDR2 SMNVEV (reference sequence). The CDR3 DNA reads TGTGCCAGCAGTTTAGCAGGGTGGGAGACCCAGTACTTC. This gives the protein CASSLAGWETQYF.

This clone came up once. The sample has other DNA sequences that encode this CDR3 too. The V and J genes are TRBV6-5 and TRBJ1-2, with D possibly matching TRBD1 (6 bases). The V gene lost 6 bases and the J gene lost 6 bases, with 20 bases spanning the gap. CDR3 length equals 15 residues. In germline, CDR1 is MNHEY, CDR2 SVGAGI. CDR3 protein: CASSSPRRGLDGYTF. The CDR3 DNA is TGTGCCAGCAGCTCACCTCGCAGGGGTTTGGATGGCTACACCTTC.

V usage is TRBV9 and J usage is TRBJ2-3, with D maybe TRBD1 (6 bases). CDR1 SGDLS and CDR2 YYNGEE come from the germline V gene. V lost 2 bases and J lost 2, with 12 bases in between. CDR3 length: 15 amino acids. The DNA for the CDR3 is TGTGCCAGCAGCGTTCGACAGGACTTCACAGATACGCAGTATTTT. Translating gives CASSVRQDFTDTQYF.